The sample holds a few counts of the clone carrying this TCR beta chain. The CDR3 spans 13 residues. Trimming took off 3 bases at V and 2 bases at J, with 7 bases between the two ends. Unique molecular identifiers tagged the TCRbeta library. TCRdb re-called the PCR reads with MiXCR, one entry per CDR3 protein. The sample holds about 270,000 distinct CDR3 sequences, roughly 9.5% seen once. The sample originates from a study of T-cell reconstitution after alpha-beta-depleted transplantation in children. This TCR was sampled from a human donor who donated a stem cell graft to a child with SCID. Material: PBMCs from the stem cell graft donor, obtained from the stem cell graft. The chain links TRBV12-3 or TRBV12-4 to TRBJ1-2, with D possibly matching TRBD1 (5 bases). The CDR3 is CASSFRQNYGYTF. CDR3 coding DNA: TGTGCCAGCAGTTTTCGACAGAACTATGGCTACACCTTC.